These 20 T cell receptor beta chains were all obtained from the same sample, sequenced in a study of PD-1 blockade in classical Hodgkin lymphoma. Every patient was affected by relapse after autologous stem cell transplantation, while exposure to brentuximab vedotin was not uniform. The data were produced by immunoSEQ multiplex PCR, yet TCRdb's version contains in-frame clones alone and is incomplete. This table has fewer than 100,000 clones, approximately 92% appearing once. The sequences come from peripheral blood mononuclear cells (PBMCs), collected at baseline. The origin of the receptors is a human donor with classical Hodgkin lymphoma.

The rearrangement uses TRBV6-5 and TRBJ2-7, with 13 bases matching TRBD2. CDR3 length: 15 amino acids. Trimming cost V 8 bases and J 5 bases; bases outside gene matches: 9. Germline V gene sequence: CDR1 MNHEY, CDR2 SVGAGI. CDR3 loop: CASRKSGTSGNEQYF. CDR3 coding DNA: TGTGCCAGCCGAAAATCCGGGACTAGCGGGAACGAGCAGTACTTC.

The gene calls are TRBV5-1 and TRBJ2-7, with 7 bases fitting TRBD1. The ends lost 1 base at V and 3 bases at J; junction bases unmatched: 4. CDR3 length: 14 residues. Per germline, CDR1 SGHRS and CDR2 YFSETQ. CDR3 sequence: CASSLRGPSYEQYF. CDR3 in DNA: TGCGCCAGCAGCTTGAGGGGGCCTAGCTACGAGCAGTACTTC.

The chain employs TRBV28 and TRBJ1-5; no clear D gene. V was trimmed by 5 bases and J by 16 bases, leaving 18 bases between them. The germline CDR1 and CDR2 sequences are MDHEN and SYDVKM. The CDR3 is made up of 12 amino acids. The CDR3 nucleotides read TGTGCCAGCAGTCCCGGCCGAGCCTTCCACCATTTT. Translated, it gives CASSPGRAFHHF.

This rearrangement joins TRBV5-8 to TRBJ1-5; no reliable D call. Trimming took 2 bases from V and 7 from J, leaving 28 bases between them. Germline lookup yields CDR1 SGHTS and CDR2 YDEGEE. The CDR3 is made up of 19 amino acids. CDR3: CASSFQMSPKTLDNQPQHF. The CDR3 DNA reads TGTGCCAGCAGCTTTCAAATGTCCCCCAAAACGCTTGACAACCAGCCCCAGCATTTT. The whole variable domain, remainder taken from reference TRBV5-8 and TRBJ1-5, is EAGVTQSPTHLIKTRGQQATLRCSPISGHTSVYWYQQALGLGLQFLLWYDEGEERNRGNFPPRFSGRQFPNYSSELNVNALELEDSALYLCASSFQMSPKTLDNQPQHFGDGTRLSIL.

This clone was picked up a small number of times. CDR3 nucleotides: TGTGCCAGCAGAAAACTTAGGGGAAATACTGAAGCTTTCTTT. This translates into CASRKLRGNTEAFF. The J gene is TRBJ1-1, the V gene TRBV28; D is perhaps TRBD1 (5 bases). Germline V gene sequence: CDR1 MDHEN, CDR2 SYDVKM. CDR3 length: 14 amino acids. Trimming removed 6 bases from V and 5 bases from J, with 16 bases in between.

The chain joins TRBV7-3 to TRBJ2-6; no definite D call. Germline V gene lookup returns CDR1 SGHTA and CDR2 FQGTGA. This CDR3 region has 16 residues. V dropped 5 bases and J dropped 1 base, with 12 bases sitting between them. CDR3 protein: CASSPSSASGANVLTF. DNA for the CDR3: TGTGCCAGCAGCCCGTCGTCGGCATCTGGGGCCAACGTCCTGACTTTC. Based on the CDR3 plus reference TRBV7-3 and TRBJ2-6, the full variable domain is GAGVSQTPSNKVTEKGKYVELRCDPISGHTALYWYRQSLGQGPEFLIYFQGTGAADDSGLPNDRFFAVRPEGSVSTLKIQRTERGDSAVYLCASSPSSASGANVLTFGAGSRLTVL.

The J gene is TRBJ1-5, the V gene TRBV18; TRBD1 might be the D (5 bases). Trimming removed 1 base at V and 4 bases at J, with 5 bases between. Germline CDR1 KGHSH, CDR2 LQKENI. The CDR3 covers 13 residues. The CDR3 region is CASSPQGNQPQHF. CDR3 bases: TGTGCCAGCTCACCACAGGGGAATCAGCCCCAGCATTTT.

This clone was detected once. The chain joins TRBV15 to TRBJ2-3; D gene unclear. Per the germline V gene, CDR1 is LNHNV and CDR2 is YYDKDF (reference sequence). V lost 0 bases and J lost 0, with 4 bases in between. The CDR3 is made up of 14 amino acids. The CDR3 coding sequence is TGTGCCACCAGCAGAGACGCCAGCACAGATACGCAGTATTTT. This translates into CATSRDASTDTQYF.

This chain connects TRBV10-3 to TRBJ2-7; 7 bases align to TRBD1. The V gene end was trimmed by 10 bases and the J gene end by 0 bases; junction bases not matched to a gene: 6. CDR1 is ENHRY, CDR2 SYGVKD, per germline. The CDR3 sequence is 13 residues long. As DNA, the CDR3 is TGTGCCACCAAGACAGGGAGCTCCTACGAGCAGTACTTC. It yields the protein CATKTGSSYEQYF.

The V gene is TRBV4-1, the J gene TRBJ2-1; 10 bases agree with TRBD2. CDR1 and CDR2 from the germline V gene are MGHRA and YSYEKL. The CDR3 loop spans 16 amino acids. J was trimmed by 13 bases and V by 0 bases; bases with no gene match: 12. Here the CDR3 DNA reads TGCGCCAGCAGCCAAGACGGTAGCGGGGGGTGGGTCCAACAGTTCTTC. Translating it yields CASSQDGSGGWVQQFF.

The chain carries TRBV6-5 and TRBJ1-2, with D tentatively TRBD1 (6 bases). Germline V gene lookup returns CDR1 MNHEY and CDR2 SVGAGI. Trimming shortened V by 4 bases and J by 4 bases, and 13 bases separated the two germline ends. The CDR3 consists of 14 residues. This chain's CDR3 is CASSSSRGGYGYTF. CDR3 in DNA: TGTGCCAGCAGTTCCTCCAGGGGAGGCTATGGCTACACCTTC.

V gene TRBV6-6 combines with J gene TRBJ1-4; D call uncertain. Looked up from germline, CDR1 is MNHNY and CDR2 is SVGAGI (reference sequence). This CDR3 is 13 amino acids long. Trimming pared 8 bases from V and 1 base from J, leaving 8 bases between. In DNA, the CDR3 is TGTGCCAGCTTAATGGTAACTAATGAAAAACTGTTTTTT. Protein: CASLMVTNEKLFF.

The V call is TRBV5-4, the J call TRBJ2-2; 7 positions match TRBD1. Germline V gives CDR1 SGHNT, CDR2 YYREEE (reference sequence). The CDR3 runs to 16 residues. V trimming: 0 bases; J trimming: 2 bases; junction bases outside the gene matches: 4. CDR3 DNA sequence: TGTGCCAGCAGCTTGGGGGGGACAGTTAACACCGGGGAGCTGTTTTTT. Translation: CASSLGGTVNTGELFF.

This clone has just one count. The V and J genes are TRBV12-5 and TRBJ2-1, with TRBD1 as a possible D gene (5 bases). CDR1 is LGHNT, CDR2 FRNRAP, per germline. This CDR3 has 12 amino acids. Trimming cost V 8 bases and J 5 bases, with 10 bases left between them. The DNA for the CDR3 is TGTGCTAGTTCGCAGGGTGACAATGAGCAGTTCTTC. This gives the protein CASSQGDNEQFF.

The chain uses TRBV11-3 and TRBJ2-2; 8 nucleotides line up with TRBD2. V shed 1 base and J 0 bases; nucleotides not matched to a gene: 7. The CDR3 is made up of 18 amino acids. Germline CDR1 reads SGHNT; CDR2 reads YENEEA. This CDR3 reads CASSLGLAGFSNTGELFF. CDR3 coding DNA: TGTGCCAGCAGCTTAGGGCTAGCGGGCTTTTCGAACACCGGGGAGCTGTTTTTT.

This rearrangement joins TRBV5-4 to TRBJ1-2; tentative D call: TRBD1 (6 bases). Trimming pared 3 bases from V and 2 bases from J, leaving 11 bases between. Germline-derived CDR1 and CDR2 are SGHNT and YYREEE (reference sequence). The CDR3 length is 14 residues. Written as DNA, the CDR3 is TGTGCCAGCAGCTGGGAGCAGGGGAACTATGGCTACACCTTC. Its protein is CASSWEQGNYGYTF.

The chain links TRBV2 to TRBJ2-5; TRBD2 aligns across 10 bases. The CDR3 is 12 amino acids. The trim removed 5 bases at V and 9 bases at J, leaving 3 bases unmatched. Germline V gene data show CDR1 as SNHLY and CDR2 as FYNNEI. DNA for the CDR3: TGTGCCAGCAGTACTAGCGGGATCCCCCAGTACTTC. Its translation is CASSTSGIPQYF.

The chain links TRBV2 to TRBJ2-7; D is unclear. The CDR3 is 14 residues long. V was pared by 5 bases and J by 3 bases, with 14 bases between. CDR1 SNHLY and CDR2 FYNNEI come from the germline V gene. CDR3 residues: CASSPRQPRYEQYF. CDR3 bases: TGTGCCAGCAGTCCCCGACAACCCCGCTACGAGCAGTACTTC. The entire variable domain, with the rest obtained from reference TRBV2 and TRBJ2-7, is as follows: EPEVTQTPSHQVTQMGQEVILRCVPISNHLYFYWYRQILGQKVEFLVSFYNNEISEKSEIFDDQFSVERPDGSNFTLKIRSTKLEDSAMYFCASSPRQPRYEQYFGPGTRLTVT.

This chain uses TRBV27 with TRBJ1-2, with 8 bases that match TRBD1. This CDR3 has 14 amino acids. V lost 5 bases to trimming and J lost 5 bases; unmatched junction nucleotides: 7. Germline V gene lookup returns CDR1 MNHEY and CDR2 SMNVEV (reference sequence). This CDR3 is CASSPPGQGYGYTF. The CDR3 region has the DNA TGTGCCAGCAGTCCACCAGGACAGGGTTATGGCTACACCTTC.

This clone was picked up one time. The chain joins TRBV15 to TRBJ2-1; 7 bases are a match to TRBD2. This CDR3 is built from 13 residues. Germline-derived CDR1 and CDR2 are LNHNV and YYDKDF (reference sequence). The V gene end was trimmed by 6 bases and the J gene end by 5 bases; junction bases not matched to a gene: 4. The CDR3 DNA sequence: TGTGCCACCAGGGGGGACTACCACAATGAGCAGTTCTTC. Protein product: CATRGDYHNEQFF.